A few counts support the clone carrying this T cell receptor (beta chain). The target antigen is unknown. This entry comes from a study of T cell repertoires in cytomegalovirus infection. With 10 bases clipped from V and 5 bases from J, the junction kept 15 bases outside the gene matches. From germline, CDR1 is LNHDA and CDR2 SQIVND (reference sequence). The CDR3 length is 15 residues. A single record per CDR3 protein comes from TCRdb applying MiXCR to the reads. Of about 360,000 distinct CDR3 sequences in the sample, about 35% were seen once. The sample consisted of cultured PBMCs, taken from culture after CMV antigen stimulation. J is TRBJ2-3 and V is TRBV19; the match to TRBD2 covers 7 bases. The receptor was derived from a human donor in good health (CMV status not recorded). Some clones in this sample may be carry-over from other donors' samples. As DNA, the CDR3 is TGTGCCACGGGACGGCTAGCGGAAGGAGGAGATACGCAGTATTTT. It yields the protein CATGRLAEGGDTQYF.